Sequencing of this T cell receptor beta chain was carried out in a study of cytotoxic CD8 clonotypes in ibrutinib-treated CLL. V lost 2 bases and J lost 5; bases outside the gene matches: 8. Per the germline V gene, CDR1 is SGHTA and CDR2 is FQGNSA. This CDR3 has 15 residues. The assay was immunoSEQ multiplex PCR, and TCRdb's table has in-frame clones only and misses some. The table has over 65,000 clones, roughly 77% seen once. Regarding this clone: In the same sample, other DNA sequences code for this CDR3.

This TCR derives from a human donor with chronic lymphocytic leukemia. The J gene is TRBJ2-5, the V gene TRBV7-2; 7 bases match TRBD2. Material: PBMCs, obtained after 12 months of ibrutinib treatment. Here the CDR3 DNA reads TGTGCCAGCAGCTTACTCGGGAGGACGGAGGAGACCCAGTACTTC. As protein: CASSLLGRTEETQYF.